The 15 T cell receptor beta chains in this list originate from one sample, sequenced in a study of T cell changes during pregnancy in multiple sclerosis. Measured with immunoSEQ multiplex PCR; TCRdb has only the in-frame clones, and not every one. The data hold roughly 57,000 clones, with roughly 94% observed a single time. Sequenced here: CD8+ T cells from peripheral blood mononuclear cells, sampled after pregnancy. Receptors originate from a female donor with multiple sclerosis, enrolled in a pregnancy study.

The chain links TRBV7-3 to TRBJ2-1; possibly TRBD2 for D (5 bases). The CDR3 sequence is 15 residues long. The V gene's germline CDR1 is SGHTA and CDR2 FQGTGA. V gave up 3 bases and J gave up 0 bases, with 9 bases separating them. The CDR3 coding sequence is TGTGCCAGCAGCTTCGGGGTGAGCTCCTACAATGAGCAGTTCTTC. It codes for CASSFGVSSYNEQFF.

The CDR3 DNA reads as TGTGCCAGCACCTCGCCTAGGGGGGGGTCCCATCTGAACACTGAAGCTTTCTTT. This encodes CASTSPRGGSHLNTEAFF. The chain employs TRBV5-6 and TRBJ1-1; D perhaps matches TRBD1 (6 bases). The CDR3 consists of 18 residues. With 6 bases removed from V and 0 bases from J, the gap between germline ends came to 24 bases. The V gene's germline CDR1 is SGHDT and CDR2 YYEEEE.

This rearrangement joins TRBV28 to TRBJ2-3; D may be TRBD2 (6 bases). Trimming left V 3 bases short and J 1 base short, with 8 bases between. The CDR3 is made up of 14 amino acids. The germline V gene encodes CDR1 MDHEN and CDR2 SYDVKM. DNA for the CDR3: TGTGCCAGCAGTTTTGTAGCGGGCACAGATACGCAGTATTTT. Its protein product is CASSFVAGTDTQYF.

The chain links TRBV7-9 to TRBJ2-1, with 7 bases that match TRBD1. Trimming cost V 5 bases and J 11 bases; bases outside gene matches: 9. The CDR3 is 13 amino acids. Germline CDR1 is SEHNR and CDR2 is FQNEAQ (reference sequence). Here the CDR3 reads CASSPAGQAKQFF. In DNA, the CDR3 is TGTGCCAGCAGCCCCGCTGGACAGGCGAAGCAGTTCTTC.

This chain joins TRBV19 and TRBJ1-2, with TRBD1 matching 10 bases. In germline, CDR1 is LNHDA, CDR2 SQIVND (reference sequence). Germline trimming cut 2 bases from V and 3 bases from J; bases unmatched to any gene: 18. The length of the CDR3 is 20 residues. As DNA, the CDR3 is TGTGCCAGTAGTATATCTGCCGGGACAGGGGATCTCTATTCGGACTATGGCTACACCTTC. It is translated as CASSISAGTGDLYSDYGYTF. Using reference TRBV19 and TRBJ1-2 for the parts outside the CDR3, the full variable domain is DGGITQSPKYLFRKEGQNVTLSCEQNLNHDAMYWYRQDPGQGLRLIYYSQIVNDFQKGDIAEGYSVSREKKESFPLTVTSAQKNPTAFYLCASSISAGTGDLYSDYGYTFGSGTRLTVV.

The gene calls are TRBV5-1 and TRBJ2-1; 10 bases match TRBD2. Germline lookup yields CDR1 SGHRS and CDR2 YFSETQ. This CDR3 has 20 amino acids. V shed 4 bases, J shed 0 bases, and the junction held 16 bases outside the gene matches. The CDR3 DNA is TGCGCCAGCAGCATCACGGGACACTTTAGCGGGAGGCGCTCCTACAATGAGCAGTTCTTC. It codes for CASSITGHFSGRRSYNEQFF.

J is TRBJ2-1 and V is TRBV27; D perhaps matches TRBD2 (5 bases). The CDR3 is made up of 13 amino acids. The germline V gene has CDR1 MNHEY and CDR2 SMNVEV (reference sequence). The germline V and J ends were trimmed by 3 bases and 3 bases, with 6 bases remaining between them. The CDR3 region has the DNA TGTGCCAGCAGTTTCGGGGTCTACAATGAGCAGTTCTTC. Translated: CASSFGVYNEQFF.

The chain employs TRBV13 and TRBJ2-1; 8 bases are shared with TRBD2. Unmatched junction bases numbered 7, after V lost 7 bases and J lost 5 bases. The germline CDR1 and CDR2 sequences are PRHDT and FYEKMQ (reference sequence). The CDR3 extends over 14 amino acids. The chain's CDR3 is CASNGRGTNNEQFF. The CDR3 DNA follows: TGTGCCAGCAACGGGAGGGGGACCAACAATGAGCAGTTCTTC.

The chain links TRBV7-2 to TRBJ2-7; 16 bases match TRBD2. V lost 5 bases and J lost 7; bases outside the gene matches: 8. From germline, CDR1 is SGHTA and CDR2 FQGNSA. The CDR3 has 16 amino acids. Here the CDR3 DNA reads TGTGCCAGCAGCCCGGGGACTAGCGGGGGGGCCGGTGAGCAGTACTTC. Its protein is CASSPGTSGGAGEQYF. The full variable domain, completed using reference TRBV7-2 and TRBJ2-7, is GAGVSQSPSNKVTEKGKDVELRCDPISGHTALYWYRQSLGQGLEFLIYFQGNSAPDKSGLPSDRFSAERTGGSVSTLTIQRTQQEDSAVYLCASSPGTSGGAGEQYFGPGTRLTVT.

This sequence joins TRBV6-5 and TRBJ2-5; weak D call: TRBD2 (5 bases). The CDR3 sequence is 15 residues long. Germline lookup yields CDR1 MNHEY and CDR2 SVGAGI. V was cut by 6 bases and J by 5 bases, with 19 bases left in between. DNA of the CDR3: TGTGCCAGCAGCCCCCGAGCGAGCTCGGGGGAGACCCAGTACTTC. The encoded protein is CASSPRASSGETQYF.

The chain is built from TRBV27 and TRBJ2-1; 7 nucleotides align to TRBD1. Germline CDR1 is MNHEY and CDR2 is SMNVEV (reference sequence). Unmatched junction bases numbered 5, after V lost 3 bases and J lost 6 bases. The CDR3 has 14 amino acids. The DNA for the CDR3 is TGTGCCAGCAGTTTTGGGACAGAGGGCAATGAGCAGTTCTTC. Encoded protein: CASSFGTEGNEQFF.

The chain has TRBV4-1 and TRBJ1-2; 8 bases line up with TRBD1. The germline V gene has CDR1 MGHRA and CDR2 YSYEKL. Trimming took 0 bases from V and 4 from J; bases not matched to a gene: 4. There are 15 residues in the CDR3. CDR3 protein: CASSQEPTGGYGYTF. In DNA, the CDR3 is TGCGCCAGCAGCCAAGAACCAACAGGGGGCTATGGCTACACCTTC.

The chain couples TRBV5-6 to TRBJ2-7; TRBD2 aligns across 10 bases. The V gene end was trimmed by 2 bases and the J gene end by 1 base; junction bases not matched to a gene: 3. The CDR3 sequence is 15 residues long. Germline V gives CDR1 SGHDT, CDR2 YYEEEE. The CDR3 sequence: CASSFQLAGSYEQYF. In DNA form, the CDR3 reads TGTGCCAGCAGCTTTCAACTAGCGGGGTCCTACGAGCAGTACTTC.

This chain connects TRBV6-1 to TRBJ2-1, with a weak D call TRBD2 (6 bases). CDR1 is MNHNS, CDR2 SASEGT, per germline. Trimming removed 4 bases at V and 3 bases at J, with 10 bases between. This CDR3 contains 14 residues. The CDR3 DNA follows: TGTGCCAGCAGTGGCGGGATTTACTACAATGAGCAGTTCTTC. Its protein product is CASSGGIYYNEQFF.

The CDR3 bases are TGTGCCAGCAGTTCTGGAGGTGAGCAGTTCTTC. Its translation is CASSSGGEQFF. The chain uses TRBV27 and TRBJ2-1; D perhaps matches TRBD2 (5 bases). Trimming shortened V by 4 bases and J by 9 bases, and 7 bases separated the two germline ends. This CDR3 is 11 amino acids long. Germline CDR1 MNHEY, CDR2 SMNVEV (reference sequence).